A selection of T cell receptor beta chains follows, all from one sample in a study of blood T cell repertoires in COVID-19. The method was immunoSEQ multiplex PCR; TCRdb's version includes in-frame clones alone and lacks a portion of them. Altogether fewer than 450,000 clones are present, about 88% being singletons, with the ten largest covering roughly 1%. The sequencing input was PBMCs or T cells enriched from blood (not recorded which). The receptors come from a woman in her twenties or thirties who had recovered from COVID-19. The CDR3 runs from the conserved cysteine through the conserved F or W. The order of the fields is clone size, V gene, J gene, CDR3 protein. Size is stated for part of the rows, as once, few or many counts, or as a class when the clone is expanded.

-,TRBV30,TRBJ1-3,CAWSRSREGSGNTIYF
-,TRBV7-9,TRBJ2-4,CASSLLIGRGKNIQYF
-,TRBV3-1/TRBV3-2,TRBJ1-5,CASSQRDKQGSNQPQHF
-,TRBV29-1,TRBJ1-3,CSVAHTSGNTIYF
few,TRBV6-5,TRBJ2-7,CASLDRGHEQYF
-,TRBV7-6,TRBJ2-1,CASSFGGSDYNEQFF
-,TRBV15,TRBJ2-5,CATSNPGLAGVGGAQETQYF
-,TRBV18,TRBJ1-6,CASSRDRVTEAYNSPLHF
-,TRBV9,TRBJ2-7,CARTGLTGGKNDSREQYF
-,TRBV19,TRBJ2-7,CASTPNRGGAYEQYF
-,TRBV7-2,TRBJ1-2,CASSLRSGGPNYGYTF
-,TRBV9,TRBJ1-5,CASSVDSDQPQHF
-,TRBV4-1,TRBJ1-1,CASSQVPEDRFNTEAFF
-,TRBV7-2,TRBJ2-1,CASSLVVTGGAYNEQFF
-,TRBV5-4,TRBJ1-2,CASSPGQANYGYTF
few,TRBV11-2,TRBJ2-4,CASSIQGNIQYF
-,TRBV7-2,TRBJ2-1,CASSSQAQQFF
-,TRBV19,TRBJ1-2,CASSTHRGQPNYGYTF
-,TRBV6-4,TRBJ2-3,CASSETGTSADTQYF
-,TRBV5-1,TRBJ2-1,CASSLAVQGVYNEQFF
-,TRBV3-1/TRBV3-2,TRBJ1-3,CASSVWGAGNTIYF
-,TRBV28,TRBJ1-1,CASSFRGSNTEAFF
-,TRBV7-2,TRBJ2-1,CASSLVGLAGRSYNEQFF
-,TRBV5-6,TRBJ2-7,CASSPGSSQKQYF
-,TRBV6-1,TRBJ2-7,CASSERYSSYEQYF
-,TRBV2,TRBJ1-2,CASIRDRDNYGYTF
-,TRBV6-1,TRBJ1-5,CASSGTGGISRQPQHF
-,TRBV6-5,TRBJ2-1,CASGAVSSYNEQFF
-,TRBV7-6,TRBJ2-1,CASSLRGGNEQFF
-,TRBV9,TRBJ1-5,CASSVAGDRGPQHF
-,TRBV28,TRBJ1-5,CASSLGTGANQPQHF
few,TRBV21-1,TRBJ2-7,CAPRDRAPYEQYF
-,TRBV27,TRBJ2-2,CASSSTGGTGELFF
once,TRBV10-3,TRBJ1-2,CAILGTETNYGYTF
-,TRBV2,TRBJ2-5,CASSQDSHGETQYF
-,TRBV11-2,TRBJ1-1,CASSSTGFGGTEAFF
-,TRBV5-8,TRBJ1-4,CASSLRFNEKLFF
-,TRBV7-8,TRBJ2-3,CASSLQTDTQYF
-,TRBV5-1,TRBJ1-3,CASSLGLGNTIYF
-,TRBV7-2,TRBJ2-5,CASSGQSPQETQYF
-,TRBV20-1,TRBJ2-4,CSASQWQNIQYF